The rows below give T cell receptor beta chains drawn from one sample of a study of cytomegalovirus exposure and HLA in healthy donors. TCRdb's table, derived via immunoSEQ multiplex PCR, lists solely in-frame clones and lacks some. The sample lists about 150,000 clones, 76% occurring once. The sequenced sample consisted of PBMCs. These receptors were obtained from a woman aged 40 to 50 in good health and CMV-seronegative. The CDR3 runs from the conserved cysteine through the conserved F or W. D genes are given only for firm matches. Size tells how often a clone was seen (once, few, many) or the class of an expanded clone, and some rows leave it out.

CDR3 DNA,CDR3 protein,V gene,CDR3 length,J gene,D gene,clone size
TGTGCCAGCAGCCGTGGGACTAGCGGACTCACAGATACGCAGTATTTT,CASSRGTSGLTDTQYF,TRBV4-2,16,TRBJ2-3,TRBD2,NA
TGTGCCAGCAGTTTAAGGGGGGCACAGGGGTACTATGGCTACACCTTC,CASSLRGAQGYYGYTF,TRBV28,16,TRBJ1-2,TRBD1,once
TGTGCCAGCTCGGGACAGACCCCTACCGGCGGTGAAAAACTGTTTTTT,CASSGQTPTGGEKLFF,TRBV18,16,TRBJ1-4,TRBD1,NA
TGTGCCAGCAGTTTAAGGGGACAGGTGTTTAACCCCACAACTAATGAAGAACTGTTTTTT,CASSLRGQVFNPTTNEELFF,TRBV28,20,TRBJ1-4,TRBD1,NA
TGCGCCAGCAGCCTACCCCTAGACAGGACAGATACGCAGTATTTT,CASSLPLDRTDTQYF,TRBV4-1,15,TRBJ2-3,NA,NA
TGTGCCAGCAGCTTGGGGCAGATTCGATCACCCCTCCACTTT,CASSLGQIRSPLHF,TRBV5-4,14,TRBJ1-6,NA,NA
TGTGCCAGCAGTATCGGCAGCGAATCTGGCTACACCTTC,CASSIGSESGYTF,TRBV6-5,13,TRBJ1-2,NA,few
TGTGCCAGTCTAACCCCCTACAATGAGCAGTTCTTC,CASLTPYNEQFF,TRBV19,12,TRBJ2-1,NA,NA
TGTGCCAGCACCGCAGGGGGAAACGTCATCTATGGCTACACCTTC,CASTAGGNVIYGYTF,TRBV6-5,15,TRBJ1-2,TRBD1,NA
TGTGCCAGCAGTGAACAGGGTAGCGCCGGGGGGCTGTTTTTT,CASSEQGSAGGLFF,TRBV6-1,14,TRBJ2-2,NA,NA
TGTGCCAGCAGCGTAGATTGGGCAGGGGGCGATGAGCAGTTCTTC,CASSVDWAGGDEQFF,TRBV9,15,TRBJ2-1,TRBD1,NA
TGTGCCAGCATCAGGGGGTGGGGGGCTGGAGAAGAGACCCAGTACTTC,CASIRGWGAGEETQYF,TRBV5-6,16,TRBJ2-5,NA,NA
TGCGCCAGCAGTCCCGGGAGGGGGGGAAATGAGCAGTTCTTC,CASSPGRGGNEQFF,TRBV5-1,14,TRBJ2-1,TRBD2,NA
TGTGCCAGCAGCTTCACCTGGGGGGAGAACACTGAAGCTTTCTTT,CASSFTWGENTEAFF,TRBV9,15,TRBJ1-1,NA,NA
TGCGCCAGCAGCCCTACAGCGAACACCGGGGAGCTGTTTTTT,CASSPTANTGELFF,TRBV4-1,14,TRBJ2-2,NA,NA
TGTGCCAGCAGCTCTGGACAGAGGGAACCCCAGCATTTT,CASSSGQREPQHF,TRBV7-6,13,TRBJ1-5,NA,NA
TGTGCCAGTAGGACCGGGACAGGGGCCCAGATGACGCAGTATTTT,CASRTGTGAQMTQYF,TRBV6-5,15,TRBJ2-3,TRBD1,NA
TGTGCCAGCAGTTTACGTTCAGGGATCTCCTACGAGCAGTACTTC,CASSLRSGISYEQYF,TRBV27,15,TRBJ2-7,NA,NA
TGTGCCAGTAGGTCTCAGGGGGTGGGCGGCTACACCTTC,CASRSQGVGGYTF,TRBV19,13,TRBJ1-2,TRBD1,NA
TGTGCCAGCAGCGTTCGGGACAGGAGCTACGAGCAGTACTTC,CASSVRDRSYEQYF,TRBV9,14,TRBJ2-7,TRBD1,NA
TGTGCCAGCACCGGGACACAGAGCTCCTACAATGAGCAGTTCTTC,CASTGTQSSYNEQFF,TRBV2,15,TRBJ2-1,NA,NA
TGTGCCAGCAGTTACTCGGCGCGGGGGGATAATTCACCCCTCCACTTT,CASSYSARGDNSPLHF,TRBV6-5,16,TRBJ1-6,NA,NA
TGTGCCATCAGTGTGGCGAGTAGCGGGGGCCCAAGCTCCTACAATGAGCAGTTCTTC,CAISVASSGGPSSYNEQFF,TRBV10-3,19,TRBJ2-1,TRBD2,NA
TGCGCCAGCAGCTTAACTAGTTCCGGTCCAGATACGCAGTATTTT,CASSLTSSGPDTQYF,TRBV4-1,15,TRBJ2-3,NA,few
TGTGCCAGCAGCCGGACAGACGAGCAGTACTTC,CASSRTDEQYF,TRBV2,11,TRBJ2-7,NA,NA
TGTGCCAGTAGTACTAGATCAACCACTGAAGCTTTCTTT,CASSTRSTTEAFF,TRBV19,13,TRBJ1-1,NA,NA
TGTGCCAGCACCTCCGACTCCATTTCTGGGGCCAACGTCCTGACTTTC,CASTSDSISGANVLTF,TRBV28,16,TRBJ2-6,NA,few
TGTGCCCGGAGCAGACAGGGGGCCGGACAGCCCCAGCATTTT,CARSRQGAGQPQHF,TRBV30,14,TRBJ1-5,TRBD1,NA
TGTGCCAGCAGTGAAAACCCAGGGCGACTCGGTTCACCCCTCCACTTT,CASSENPGRLGSPLHF,TRBV6-1,16,TRBJ1-6,NA,NA
TGTGCCAGTAGTATTGGGACTAGCGGCCACAATGAGCAGTTCTTC,CASSIGTSGHNEQFF,TRBV19,15,TRBJ2-1,TRBD2,NA
TGTGCCAGTAGCCCGCGACAGGGAGAAACAGATACGCAGTATTTT,CASSPRQGETDTQYF,TRBV28,15,TRBJ2-3,TRBD1,NA